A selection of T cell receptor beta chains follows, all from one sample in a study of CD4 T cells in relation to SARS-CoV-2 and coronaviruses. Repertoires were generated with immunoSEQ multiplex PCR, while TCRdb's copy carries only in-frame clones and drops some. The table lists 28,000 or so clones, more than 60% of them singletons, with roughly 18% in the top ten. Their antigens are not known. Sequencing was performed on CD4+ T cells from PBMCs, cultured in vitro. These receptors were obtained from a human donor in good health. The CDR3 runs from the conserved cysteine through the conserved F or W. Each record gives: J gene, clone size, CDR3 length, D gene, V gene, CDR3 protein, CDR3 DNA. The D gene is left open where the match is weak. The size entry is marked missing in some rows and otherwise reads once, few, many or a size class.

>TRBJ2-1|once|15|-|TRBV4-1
CASSHRVISHSEQFF
TGCGCCAGCAGCCACAGGGTTATTTCACACAGTGAGCAGTTCTTC
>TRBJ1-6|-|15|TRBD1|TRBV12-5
CASGSGQTISSPLHF
TGTGCTAGTGGTTCGGGACAGACAATCTCTTCACCCCTCCACTTT
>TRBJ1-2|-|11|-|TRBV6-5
CASSSGYGYTF
TGTGCCAGCAGTTCGGGCTATGGCTACACCTTC
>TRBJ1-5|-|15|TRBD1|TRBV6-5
CASRTPGQGSQPQHF
TGTGCCAGCAGAACCCCGGGACAGGGGAGTCAGCCCCAGCATTTT
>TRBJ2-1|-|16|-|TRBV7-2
CASSPEPGRTYNEQFF
TGTGCCAGCAGCCCGGAACCGGGACGGACATACAATGAGCAGTTCTTC
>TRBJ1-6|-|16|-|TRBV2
CASSEWGTPNNSPLHF
TGTGCCAGCAGTGAATGGGGGACGCCTAATAATTCACCCCTCCACTTT
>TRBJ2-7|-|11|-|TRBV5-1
CASSWDYEQYF
TGCGCCAGCAGCTGGGACTACGAGCAGTACTTC
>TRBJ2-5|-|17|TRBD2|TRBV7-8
CASSLGTSGGQRETQYF
TGTGCCAGCAGCCTCGGGACTAGCGGGGGGCAGCGAGAGACCCAGTACTTC
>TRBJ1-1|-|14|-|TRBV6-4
CASSERQINTEAFF
TGTGCCAGCAGTGAGCGGCAGATTAACACTGAAGCTTTCTTT
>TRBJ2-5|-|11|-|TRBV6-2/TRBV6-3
CASSFSGTQYF
TGTGCCAGCAGTTTTTCAGGGACCCAGTACTTC
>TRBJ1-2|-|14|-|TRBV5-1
CASSFSGGGYGYTF
TGCGCCAGCAGCTTCTCGGGAGGGGGGTATGGCTACACCTTC
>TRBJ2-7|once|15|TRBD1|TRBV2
CASKSAGTGFHEQYF
TGTGCCAGCAAAAGTGCCGGGACAGGGTTCCACGAGCAGTACTTC
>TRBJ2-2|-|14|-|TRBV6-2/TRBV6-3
CASTPGTNTGELFF
TGTGCCAGCACCCCCGGGACCAACACCGGGGAGCTGTTTTTT
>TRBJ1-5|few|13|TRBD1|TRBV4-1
CASSRDSNLPQHF
TGCGCCAGCAGCCGGGACAGTAACTTACCCCAGCATTTT
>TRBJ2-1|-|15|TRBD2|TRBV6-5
CASSISGVGYNEQFF
TGTGCCAGCAGTATTAGCGGGGTCGGGTACAATGAGCAGTTCTTC
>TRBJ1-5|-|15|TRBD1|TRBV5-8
CASSRVTGGNQPQHF
TGTGCCAGCAGCCGGGTGACAGGGGGGAATCAGCCCCAGCATTTT
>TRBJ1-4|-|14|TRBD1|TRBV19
CASSRDREGEKLFF
TGTGCCAGTAGTAGGGACAGGGAGGGTGAAAAACTGTTTTTT
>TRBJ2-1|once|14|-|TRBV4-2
CASSPGASSNEQFF
TGTGCCAGCAGCCCAGGCGCGTCTAGCAATGAGCAGTTCTTC
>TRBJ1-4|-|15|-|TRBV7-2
CASSHGPLGGEKLFF
TGTGCCAGCAGCCACGGGCCCCTGGGAGGTGAAAAACTGTTTTTT
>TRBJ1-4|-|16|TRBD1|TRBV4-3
CASSRTPQGAREKLFF
TGCGCCAGCAGCCGAACGCCGCAGGGGGCGAGGGAAAAACTGTTTTTT
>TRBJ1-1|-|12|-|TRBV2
CASGYRNTEAFF
TGTGCCAGCGGGTACAGGAACACTGAAGCTTTCTTT
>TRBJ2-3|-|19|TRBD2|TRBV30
CAWRDPGLAGKEGTDTQYF
TGTGCCTGGAGGGACCCGGGACTAGCGGGGAAGGAAGGGACAGATACGCAGTATTTT
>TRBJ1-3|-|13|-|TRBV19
CASSIRDGNTIYF
TGTGCCAGTAGTATTCGGGACGGAAACACCATATATTTT
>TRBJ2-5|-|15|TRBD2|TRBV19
CASSIVLAGRETQYF
TGTGCCAGTAGTATCGTACTAGCGGGTAGAGAGACCCAGTACTTC
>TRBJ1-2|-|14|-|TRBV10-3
CAISEPRQPYGYTF
TGTGCCATCAGTGAGCCCCGACAGCCCTATGGCTACACCTTC
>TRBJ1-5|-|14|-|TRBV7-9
CASSRGTDDQPQHF
TGTGCCAGCAGCCGCGGGACGGATGATCAGCCCCAGCATTTT
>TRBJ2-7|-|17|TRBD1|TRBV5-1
CASSRVPGQAPPGEQYF
TGCGCCAGCAGCCGAGTCCCGGGACAGGCTCCCCCCGGCGAGCAGTACTTC